The 31 T cell receptor beta chains listed next were all sequenced from one sample in a study of T cell clonotyping in hematopoietic cell transplantation. The data were produced by immunoSEQ multiplex PCR, yet TCRdb's version contains in-frame clones alone and is incomplete. This sample carries approximately 20,000 clones, more than 65% of them seen once, and the ten largest clones take about 14%. Sequenced sample: peripheral blood mononuclear cells. All receptors derive from a man aged 55 to 69 in good health. Some clones in this sample may be carry-over from other donors' samples.

This chain connects TRBV6-6 to TRBJ2-7; the D gene is possibly TRBD1 (6 bases). Germline V gene data show CDR1 as MNHNY and CDR2 as SVGAGI (reference sequence). The CDR3 loop spans 15 amino acids. V dropped 5 bases and J dropped 0 bases, with 14 bases sitting between them. The CDR3 spells CASSKTGSDSYEQYF. The CDR3 bases are TGTGCCAGCAGTAAGACAGGCTCTGACTCCTACGAGCAGTACTTC.

The V call is TRBV6-1, the J call TRBJ2-7, with TRBD1 as a possible D gene (7 bases). The CDR3 totals 15 residues. The germline V gene encodes CDR1 MNHNS and CDR2 SASEGT. Between the trimmed V and J ends, which lost 7 bases and 0 bases, there was a span of 16 bases. CDR3 bases: TGTGCCAGCAAGCAGGGGGGATCGAGCTCCTACGAGCAGTACTTC. Translated, it gives CASKQGGSSSYEQYF.

The chain recombines TRBV11-3 with TRBJ2-3; 8 bases agree with TRBD2. Germline V gene data show CDR1 as SGHNT and CDR2 as YENEEA. The CDR3 runs to 15 residues. J lost 3 bases, V lost 7 bases, and 9 bases had no gene match. CDR3 coding DNA: TGTGCCAGCAACCTAAGGAGCGGGAGTACAGATACGCAGTATTTT. Its translation: CASNLRSGSTDTQYF.

The rearrangement uses TRBV30 and TRBJ1-1; D is undetermined. Germline CDR1 is GTSNPN and CDR2 is SVGIG (reference sequence). There are 12 residues in the CDR3. The germline V and J ends were trimmed by 3 bases and 6 bases, with 11 bases remaining between them. The CDR3 spells CAWSGPPAEAFF. The CDR3 region has the DNA TGTGCCTGGAGCGGTCCTCCAGCTGAAGCTTTCTTT. Using reference TRBV30 and TRBJ1-1 for the parts outside the CDR3, the full variable domain is SQTIHQWPATLVQPVGSPLSLECTVEGTSNPNLYWYRQAAGRGLQLLFYSVGIGQISSEVPQNLSASRPQDRQFILSSKKLLLSDSGFYLCAWSGPPAEAFFGQGTRLTVV.

The V gene is TRBV19, the J gene TRBJ1-1; 10 bases align to TRBD1. With 6 bases clipped from V and 2 bases from J, the junction kept 9 bases outside the gene matches. Per germline, CDR1 LNHDA and CDR2 SQIVND (reference sequence). This CDR3 contains 16 residues. This CDR3 is CASRGGRQGANTEAFF. CDR3 nucleotides: TGTGCCAGTAGGGGGGGCAGACAGGGGGCTAACACTGAAGCTTTCTTT.

The V gene is TRBV28, the J gene TRBJ2-3; 8 bases map to TRBD2. V shed 2 bases and J 5 bases; nucleotides not matched to a gene: 6. From germline, CDR1 is MDHEN and CDR2 SYDVKM. CDR3 size: 15 residues. CDR3: CASSLTGGVKDTQYF. CDR3 coding DNA: TGTGCCAGCAGTTTAACGGGGGGGGTTAAAGATACGCAGTATTTT.

This clone was seen only a few times. This chain joins TRBV4-1 and TRBJ2-1; 7 bases match TRBD1. Germline lookup yields CDR1 MGHRA and CDR2 YSYEKL. The CDR3 loop spans 14 amino acids. V was clipped by 4 bases and J by 6 bases; unmatched bases: 6. The CDR3 loop reads CASSPYRGINEQFF. The CDR3 DNA follows: TGCGCCAGCAGCCCTTACAGGGGAATCAATGAGCAGTTCTTC.

The chain couples TRBV5-1 to TRBJ2-7; 9 positions match TRBD1. The J segment lost 5 bases and the V segment lost 4 bases, leaving 7 bases of the junction unmatched. Germline CDR1 and CDR2: SGHRS and YFSETQ. This CDR3 is built from 14 residues. In DNA, the CDR3 is TGCGCCAGCAGCCCCACAGGGGGCCTGGACGAGCAGTACTTC. Its protein product is CASSPTGGLDEQYF.

A remark on this clone: An end of the junction differs from the germline gene, which may be a read error. CDR3 bases: TGTGCCAGCAGTTACTCGACCAGGAGGAGGGATGGCTACGCCTTC. It specifies CASSYSTRRRDGYAF. This chain uses TRBV6-5 with TRBJ1-2; no clear D gene. The CDR3 sequence is 15 residues long. Germline V gene sequence: CDR1 MNHEY, CDR2 SVGAGI.

This clone showed up just a few times. This chain links TRBV30 with TRBJ2-7; 7 bases line up with TRBD2. The V gene's germline CDR1 is GTSNPN and CDR2 SVGIG (reference sequence). V lost 4 bases to trimming and J lost 4 bases; unmatched junction nucleotides: 4. The CDR3 spans 12 residues. Written as DNA, the CDR3 is TGTGCCTGGAATGGGGGGGGGTACGAGCAGTACTTC. Protein product: CAWNGGGYEQYF.

The chain couples TRBV4-2 to TRBJ1-1; D not resolved. The CDR3 consists of 14 residues. Germline V gene data show CDR1 as LGHNA and CDR2 as YNFKEQ. Trimming left V 2 bases short and J 1 base short, with 8 bases between. The CDR3 loop is CASSQWAGNTEAFF. CDR3 nucleotide sequence: TGTGCCAGCAGCCAATGGGCCGGGAACACTGAAGCTTTCTTT.

The chain couples TRBV28 to TRBJ1-2; D remains ambiguous. Germline V gene data show CDR1 as MDHEN and CDR2 as SYDVKM. CDR3 length: 13 amino acids. V shed 3 bases and J shed 8 bases, with 13 bases lying between them. The CDR3 nucleotides are TGTGCCAGCAGTTTTCTATCTGCGGGGGGCTACACCTTC. Translated, it gives CASSFLSAGGYTF.

The V and J genes are TRBV11-3 and TRBJ2-7; 7 bases fit TRBD2. CDR3 length: 16 amino acids. Germline V lookup: CDR1 SGHNT, CDR2 YENEEA. After removal of 4 bases from V and 2 bases from J, the junction contained 11 bases not matched to a gene. The CDR3 DNA reads TGTGCCAGCAGCTCTATGACCCTGGGAGGGGCCTACGAGCAGTACTTC. It encodes CASSSMTLGGAYEQYF.

The chain has TRBV4-2 and TRBJ1-1, with D perhaps TRBD1 (5 bases). Germline V gene data show CDR1 as LGHNA and CDR2 as YNFKEQ. CDR3 length equals 16 residues. V lost 0 bases and J 4 bases, leaving 15 bases between the germline ends. CDR3: CASSQEVSARGTEAFF. The CDR3 bases are TGTGCCAGCAGCCAAGAAGTGTCAGCGAGGGGCACTGAAGCTTTCTTT.

V gene TRBV9 combines with J gene TRBJ2-7; either TRBD1 or TRBD2 may fit D (5 bases each). CDR1 and CDR2 from the germline V gene are SGDLS and YYNGEE. The CDR3 spans 15 residues. Trimming removed 3 bases at V and 0 bases at J, with 13 bases between. In DNA, the CDR3 is TGTGCCAGCAGCGCTCTCGGGGACCCCTCCTACGAGCAGTACTTC. It yields the protein CASSALGDPSYEQYF. The whole variable domain, filled in from reference TRBV9 and TRBJ2-7, reads DSGVTQTPKHLITATGQRVTLRCSPRSGDLSVYWYQQSLDQGLQFLIQYYNGEERAKGNILERFSAQQFPDLHSELNLSSLELGDSALYFCASSALGDPSYEQYFGPGTRLTVT.

V usage is TRBV11-3 and J usage is TRBJ2-3; D is perhaps TRBD1 or TRBD2 (5 bases each). The CDR3 has 15 amino acids. V lost 5 bases and J lost 6, with 18 bases in between. From germline, CDR1 is SGHNT and CDR2 YENEEA. The CDR3: CASSNPGTPGDTQYF. CDR3 coding DNA: TGTGCCAGCAGCAATCCCGGGACCCCTGGGGATACGCAGTATTTT.

The chain employs TRBV19 and TRBJ1-1; no reliable D call. This CDR3 has 14 residues. With 1 base removed from V and 1 base from J, the gap between germline ends came to 7 bases. CDR1 and CDR2 from the germline V gene are LNHDA and SQIVND (reference sequence). The CDR3 region is CASSIVPGNTEAFF. CDR3 in DNA: TGTGCCAGTAGTATAGTACCAGGGAACACTGAAGCTTTCTTT.

The J gene is TRBJ1-2, the V gene TRBV5-6, with a possible D match to TRBD1 (5 bases). The V gene lost 3 bases and the J gene lost 4 bases, with 13 bases spanning the gap. CDR1 is SGHDT, CDR2 YYEEEE, per germline. The CDR3 consists of 14 residues. The CDR3 nucleotides read TGTGCCAGCAGCTCTGTTGGGGGGGGCTATGGCTACACCTTC. The encoded protein is CASSSVGGGYGYTF.

This clone showed up just a few times. The chain combines TRBV10-3 with TRBJ1-1, with D unclear. Trimming took off 3 bases at V and 5 bases at J, with 13 bases between the two ends. The CDR3 sequence is 14 residues long. The germline CDR1 and CDR2 sequences are ENHRY and SYGVKD. In DNA, the CDR3 is TGTGCCATCAGTGAAGCGGGTCCGGGGACTGAAGCTTTCTTT. Translation: CAISEAGPGTEAFF.

The chain recombines TRBV5-8 with TRBJ1-2; D not resolved. The germline gives CDR1 SGHTS, CDR2 YDEGEE. Trimming stripped 0 bases from V and 0 bases from J, with 9 bases between. CDR3 size: 15 residues. The CDR3 sequence: CASSLGRDPNYGYTF. The CDR3, as DNA: TGTGCCAGCAGCTTGGGCAGAGACCCTAACTATGGCTACACCTTC.

This chain connects TRBV27 to TRBJ2-1; 7 nucleotides match TRBD2. J gave up 7 bases and V 5 bases, and 8 bases lay outside the gene matches. This CDR3 is 14 amino acids long. CDR1 and CDR2 from the germline V gene are MNHEY and SMNVEV (reference sequence). CDR3 nucleotides: TGTGCCAGCAGTACCGGGACTACCTTTAATGAGCAGTTCTTC. It yields the protein CASSTGTTFNEQFF.

CDR3 DNA sequence: TGTGCCAGCAGCACACCGGGACAGGCCTCCTACGAGCAGTACTTC. Translated, it gives CASSTPGQASYEQYF. The J gene is TRBJ2-7, the V gene TRBV7-2, with 8 bases that match TRBD1. Trimming cost V 5 bases and J 0 bases; bases outside gene matches: 6. This CDR3 is built from 15 residues. Per germline, CDR1 SGHTA and CDR2 FQGNSA. The entire variable domain, with the rest obtained from reference TRBV7-2 and TRBJ2-7, is as follows: GAGVSQSPSNKVTEKGKDVELRCDPISGHTALYWYRQSLGQGLEFLIYFQGNSAPDKSGLPSDRFSAERTGGSVSTLTIQRTQQEDSAVYLCASSTPGQASYEQYFGPGTRLTVT.

This clone was detected only a few times. The chain is built from TRBV7-8 and TRBJ1-5; D is unclear. This CDR3 is 12 amino acids long. Trimming stripped 1 base from V and 8 bases from J, with 6 bases between. CDR1 is SGHVS and CDR2 is FQNEAQ in the germline V gene. As DNA, the CDR3 is TGTGCCAGCAGCTTAGACCGGAAGCCCCAGCATTTT. Protein: CASSLDRKPQHF.

The chain employs TRBV7-3 and TRBJ1-5; weak D call: TRBD1 (5 bases). V gave up 2 bases and J gave up 6 bases, with 8 bases separating them. The CDR3 consists of 13 residues. From germline, CDR1 is SGHTA and CDR2 FQGTGA. The CDR3 region is CASSLGGIQPQHF. In nucleotides, the CDR3 is TGTGCCAGCAGCTTAGGGGGGATTCAGCCCCAGCATTTT.

This clone was seen only once. The chain uses TRBV28 and TRBJ1-1; D is unresolved. V lost 3 bases and J 1 base, leaving 9 bases between the germline ends. The CDR3 consists of 14 residues. In germline, CDR1 is MDHEN, CDR2 SYDVKM. This CDR3 is CASSFIRANTEAFF. CDR3 nucleotides: TGTGCCAGCAGTTTTATAAGAGCGAACACTGAAGCTTTCTTT.

This clone is large. This sequence joins TRBV27 and TRBJ1-1; perhaps TRBD1 as D (6 bases). Trimming removed 10 bases from V and 4 bases from J, with 19 bases in between. Germline CDR1 is MNHEY and CDR2 is SMNVEV (reference sequence). The CDR3 runs 14 residues. The chain's CDR3 is CATQFILGGTEAFF. The CDR3 DNA sequence: TGTGCCACTCAGTTTATATTAGGGGGCACTGAAGCTTTCTTT.

V is TRBV27 and J is TRBJ1-2, with 7 nucleotides matching TRBD1. V was pared by 7 bases and J by 8 bases, with 13 bases of the junction left unmatched. This CDR3 is 14 amino acids long. Germline loops: CDR1 MNHEY, CDR2 SMNVEV (reference sequence). CDR3 nucleotides: TGTGCCAGCACGGCCCAGGGGGATTCGAGAGGCTACACCTTC. It encodes CASTAQGDSRGYTF.

The chain is built from TRBV5-1 and TRBJ2-7; 9 bases map to TRBD1. The CDR3 length is 16 residues. Germline CDR1 reads SGHRS; CDR2 reads YFSETQ. J was trimmed by 1 base and V by 4 bases; bases with no gene match: 9. CDR3 residues: CASSARKGQGSYEQYF. Here the CDR3 DNA reads TGCGCCAGCAGCGCGCGGAAGGGACAGGGATCCTACGAGCAGTACTTC.

Only a few counts were recorded for this clone. The chain has TRBV6-1 and TRBJ2-7; 8 nucleotides line up with TRBD2. This CDR3 contains 14 residues. The germline V gene has CDR1 MNHNS and CDR2 SASEGT. The V segment lost 4 bases and the J segment 3 bases; nucleotides outside the gene matches: 5. The DNA of the CDR3 is TGTGCCAGCAGTGTTGTAGCGGGAATCTACGAGCAGTACTTC. It translates to CASSVVAGIYEQYF.

The V and J genes are TRBV29-1 and TRBJ2-7; 8 bases agree with TRBD1. This CDR3 comprises 13 residues. Germline values: CDR1 SQVTM, CDR2 ANQGSEA. The V segment lost 6 bases and the J segment 2 bases; nucleotides outside the gene matches: 6. CDR3 in DNA: TGCAGCGTGCGGCCACAGGGGGCCTACGAGCAGTACTTC. Translation: CSVRPQGAYEQYF.

CDR3 in DNA: TGTGCCAGCATCTCGACCCAAGAGACCCAGTACTTC. It translates to CASISTQETQYF. This chain joins TRBV25-1 and TRBJ2-5; D unresolved. From germline, CDR1 is MGHDK and CDR2 SYGVNS. V was pared by 7 bases and J by 1 base, with 7 bases between. This CDR3 contains 12 residues. Full variable domain (outside the CDR3, taken from reference TRBV25-1 and TRBJ2-5): EADIYQTPRYLVIGTGKKITLECSQTMGHDKMYWYQQDPGMELHLIHYSYGVNSTEKGDLSSESTVSRIRTEHFPLTLESARPSHTSQYLCASISTQETQYFGPGTRLLVL.